Listed below are T cell receptor beta chains from one sample, sequenced in a study of shared clonotypes between healthy human individuals. Here immunoSEQ multiplex PCR was the method, and the copy in TCRdb shows in-frame clones only, minus some. This table has some 2,000,000 clones, approximately 95% appearing once. Sequenced sample: naive CD4+ T cells sorted from blood. The receptor source for this set is a man aged 18 to 30 in good health. CDR3s include the opening cysteine and the closing phenylalanine or tryptophan. The D gene is left open where the match is weak. Not all rows give a size; the values are once, few, many and, for expanded clones, a class.

TGTGCCAGCAGCTTAGTTCAGGAAGTCGAGCAGTACTTC	CASSLVQEVEQYF	.	TRBV7-8	TRBJ2-7	few
TGTGCCAGCAGCTTATCGGGACAGGGTAGCGAAAAACTGTTTTTT	CASSLSGQGSEKLFF	TRBD1	TRBV7-2	TRBJ1-4	once
TGTGCCAGCAGCGGCACCGGGACAACGTTCACAGATACGCAGTATTTT	CASSGTGTTFTDTQYF	.	TRBV9	TRBJ2-3	.
TGTGCCATCCTTGAGGGCCTAGGGACCAACACCATATATTTT	CAILEGLGTNTIYF	.	TRBV6-6	TRBJ1-3	.
TGTGCCAGCAGTTGGACTACAGGGGGCTCTGGAAACACCATATATTTT	CASSWTTGGSGNTIYF	TRBD1	TRBV6-6	TRBJ1-3	.
TGTGCCAGCAGCACACAAGAAGGGACAGGGGTTTCACCCCTCCACTTT	CASSTQEGTGVSPLHF	TRBD1	TRBV7-8	TRBJ1-6	.
TGTGCCAGCAGCACCCGGACGGTACAATCCCCCGGGGAGCTGTTTTTT	CASSTRTVQSPGELFF	.	TRBV9	TRBJ2-2	.
TGTGCCAGCAGCTTAGACAGGGGGGATACGCAGTATTTT	CASSLDRGDTQYF	TRBD1	TRBV5-6	TRBJ2-3	.
TGTGCCAGCAGCGCGGACAGTTTTAGCAATCAGCCCCAGCATTTT	CASSADSFSNQPQHF	.	TRBV6-5	TRBJ1-5	.
TGTGCCAGCAGCTTGGGGGGGGATTCGACTAATGAAAAACTGTTTTTT	CASSLGGDSTNEKLFF	.	TRBV5-4	TRBJ1-4	.
TGTGCCTGGAGTCCCAGACATACGAACTATGGCTACACCTTC	CAWSPRHTNYGYTF	.	TRBV30	TRBJ1-2	.
TGTGCCAGTTCAACAGGGTTCACTGAAGCTTTCTTT	CASSTGFTEAFF	.	TRBV2	TRBJ1-1	.
TGTGCCATCAGTGAGCTTTTAAATTCACCCCTCCACTTT	CAISELLNSPLHF	.	TRBV10-3	TRBJ1-6	few
TGTGCCAGCAGCTTGTACCAGACAGACTATGGCTACACCTTC	CASSLYQTDYGYTF	.	TRBV7-9	TRBJ1-2	.
TGTGCCAGTAGTCCCACACTAGCGGAGTTAACCGGGGAGCTGTTTTTT	CASSPTLAELTGELFF	TRBD2	TRBV19	TRBJ2-2	.
TGTGCCTGGAGTACCCCGGGGGGTAGCACTGAAGCTTTCTTT	CAWSTPGGSTEAFF	.	TRBV30	TRBJ1-1	.
TGTGCCAGCAGCTTAAGTGCCCCACAATCCCTTGGGCGACAGGGAGAATGGATGAACACTGAAGCTTTCTTT	CASSLSAPQSLGRQGEWMNTEAFF	TRBD1	TRBV7-3	TRBJ1-1	.
TGTGCCTCTAAACAGGGCTATGAAGCTTTCTTT	CASKQGYEAFF	.	TRBV30	TRBJ1-1	.
TGCGCCAGCAGCTTCGACAGGGACACTGAAGCTTTCTTT	CASSFDRDTEAFF	TRBD1	TRBV5-1	TRBJ1-1	few
TGCGCCAGCAGCCAAGATCTTTCTGCAACTAATGAAAAACTGTTTTTT	CASSQDLSATNEKLFF	.	TRBV4-3	TRBJ1-4	.
TGCGCCAGCAGCTTGTCCCAGGGAAGGTACGAGCAGTACTTC	CASSLSQGRYEQYF	.	TRBV5-1	TRBJ2-7	.
TGTGCCAGCAGCTTAGGGCAACCGAACACCGGGGAGCTGTTTTTT	CASSLGQPNTGELFF	.	TRBV7-2	TRBJ2-2	.
TGTGCCAGCAGCAGAGCGGGAAGCTCCTACAATGAGCAGTTCTTC	CASSRAGSSYNEQFF	TRBD2	TRBV6-5	TRBJ2-1	.
TGCGCCAGCAGCGCGGACAGGGCGGACACCGGGGAGCTGTTTTTT	CASSADRADTGELFF	TRBD1	TRBV5-1	TRBJ2-2	.
TGTGCCAGCAGGGTGTTAGGTGGGGATTACGAGCAGTACTTC	CASRVLGGDYEQYF	.	TRBV6-5	TRBJ2-7	.
TGTGCCACCTCCGCGGGGGGAACTAGCACAGATACGCAGTATTTT	CATSAGGTSTDTQYF	TRBD2	TRBV6-4	TRBJ2-3	.
TGTGCCTGGAGTGTACAAACCAATGAGCAGTTCTTC	CAWSVQTNEQFF	.	TRBV30	TRBJ2-1	.
TGTGCCAGCAGTTATCCTCATCGCCCCATTCCGGGACAGAGTTACGAGCAGTACTTC	CASSYPHRPIPGQSYEQYF	TRBD1	TRBV6-9	TRBJ2-7	.
TGTGCCAGCAGTTTAACCCGGAACACTGAAGCTTTCTTT	CASSLTRNTEAFF	.	TRBV27	TRBJ1-1	.
TGTGCCAGTGGACCTCCGGGGGTATACAATGAGCAGTTCTTC	CASGPPGVYNEQFF	.	TRBV7-2	TRBJ2-1	once
TGTGCCAGTAGCACGTCAACAGCGGTCTATGGCTACACCTTC	CASSTSTAVYGYTF	.	TRBV19	TRBJ1-2	.
TGCGCCAGCAGCCAAGAGGCTAGTGAAACCTACAATGAGCAGTTCTTC	CASSQEASETYNEQFF	.	TRBV4-1	TRBJ2-1	.
TGTGCCAGCAGCGCCTCTGGGGCCAACGTCCTGACTTTC	CASSASGANVLTF	.	TRBV5-4	TRBJ2-6	.
TGTGCCAGCAGCTTAGGACAGGATAAGGTCTACTTC	CASSLGQDKVYF	.	TRBV7-2	TRBJ2-7	.
TGCGCCAGCAGCCAGAAACAGGGCTCCTCTGGAAACACCATATATTTT	CASSQKQGSSGNTIYF	.	TRBV4-1	TRBJ1-3	.
TGTGCCAGCAGCATTACTAAGAAAGAGACCCAGTACTTC	CASSITKKETQYF	.	TRBV7-9	TRBJ2-5	.
TGTGCCAGCAGCTTAACGGCCCAACAGGGGTCACCCCTCCACTTT	CASSLTAQQGSPLHF	TRBD1	TRBV7-3	TRBJ1-6	.
TGTGCCAGCAACGCCTTTTTGGCGGCAGGTGGTTCACCCCTCCACTTT	CASNAFLAAGGSPLHF	.	TRBV13	TRBJ1-6	.